This record looks at one TCR beta chain sequence and its context. As yet, its antigen is unknown. The data stem from a study of vaccination and CD4 T cells after COVID-19. Whole-study context: Convalescent cases consisted of six males and four females, of whom two were Hispanic. The peptides that stimulated the cells were overlapping spike peptides from SARS-CoV-2, HCoV-NL63, HCoV-OC43 and HCoV-229E.

The treatment: approximately nine-day PBMC culture with coronavirus spike peptide pools or control peptides (ViraFEST assay). TCRs were sequenced by ViraFEST after antigen-specific T cells had been expanded with peptide pools. V lost 5 bases to trimming and J lost 4 bases; unmatched junction nucleotides: 11. CDR3 length equals 16 residues. With the Oncomine TCR Beta short-read assay, DNA from cultured CD4+ T cells was sequenced. Genomic DNA extraction was carried out from cultured CD4+ T cells. TCRdb itself ran the PCR reads through MiXCR, one entry per CDR3 protein. The data show 3,500 to 5,500 distinct CDR3 sequences, about two fifths seen once.

The sequencing used CD4+ T cells from blood, cultured in vitro, collected after SARS-CoV-2 vaccination. The V gene is TRBV12-3 or TRBV12-4, the J gene TRBJ1-2; 9 positions agree with TRBD1. This TCR was sampled from a human donor who had recovered from COVID-19. CDR3 sequence (DNA): TGTGCCAGCAGTACCCAGAGACAGGGGGGCGTCTATGGCTACACCTTC. Translated, it gives CASSTQRQGGVYGYTF.